This entry features one TCR beta chain sequence. The sample originates from a study of CD8 T cells in Susac syndrome. RNA in amounts of roughly 0.5 to 1 ug was reverse transcribed with random hexamers. TCRdb reprocessed the immunoSEQ multiplex PCR reads via MiXCR and lists one record per CDR3 protein. The sample holds about 280,000 distinct CDR3 sequences, around 84% seen once. Sequences were obtained from CD8+ T cells from PBMCs. This TCR came from a human donor with multiple sclerosis.

CDR3 nucleotides: TGTGCCAGCACCACCAGGACGGGGGACTACGAGCAGTACTTC. Translated: CASTTRTGDYEQYF. The chain uses TRBV7-9 and TRBJ2-7; D may be TRBD2 (6 bases). The CDR3 loop spans 14 amino acids. Germline V gives CDR1 SEHNR, CDR2 FQNEAQ (reference sequence). The V and J ends lost 7 bases and 3 bases respectively, with 16 bases between them.